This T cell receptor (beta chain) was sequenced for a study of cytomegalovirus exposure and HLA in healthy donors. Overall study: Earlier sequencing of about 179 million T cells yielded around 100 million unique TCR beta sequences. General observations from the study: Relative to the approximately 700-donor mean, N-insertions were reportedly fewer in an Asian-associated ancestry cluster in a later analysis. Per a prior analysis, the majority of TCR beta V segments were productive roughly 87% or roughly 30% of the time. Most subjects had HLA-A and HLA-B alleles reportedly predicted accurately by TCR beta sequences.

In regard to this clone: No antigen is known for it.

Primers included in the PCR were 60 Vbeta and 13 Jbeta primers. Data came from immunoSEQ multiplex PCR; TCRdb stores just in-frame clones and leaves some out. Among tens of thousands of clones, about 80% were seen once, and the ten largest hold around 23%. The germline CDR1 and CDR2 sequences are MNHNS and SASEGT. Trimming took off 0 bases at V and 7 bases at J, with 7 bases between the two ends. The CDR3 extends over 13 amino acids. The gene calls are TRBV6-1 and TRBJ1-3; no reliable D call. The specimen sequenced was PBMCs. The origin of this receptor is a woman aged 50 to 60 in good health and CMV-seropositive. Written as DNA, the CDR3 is TGTGCCAGCAGTGAAGCGATGCGGAACACCATATATTTT. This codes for CASSEAMRNTIYF.